Presented here are 21 T cell receptor beta chains from one specimen sequenced in a study of cytomegalovirus exposure and HLA in healthy donors. The PCR was carried out with 60 Vbeta primers and 13 Jbeta primers. Assay: immunoSEQ multiplex PCR; the TCRdb copy retains only in-frame clones and omits some. The table includes some 160,000 clones, about 86% detected once. Source material: PBMCs. These receptors all come from a young woman in good health and CMV-seronegative.

V and J are TRBV4-2 and TRBJ1-5; D not resolved. This CDR3 is built from 13 residues. Germline V gives CDR1 LGHNA, CDR2 YNFKEQ. V lost 1 base and J lost 7, with 8 bases in between. The CDR3: CASSQALLQPQHF. In nucleotides, the CDR3 is TGTGCCAGCAGCCAAGCTTTACTCCAGCCCCAGCATTTT.

The V call is TRBV11-2, the J call TRBJ2-7, with TRBD1 identical over 7 bases. In germline, CDR1 is SGHAT, CDR2 FQNNGV. Trimming removed 3 bases from V and 0 bases from J; junction bases left unmatched: 2. The CDR3 contains 14 residues. The CDR3 bases are TGTGCCAGCAGCTTCGGACAGGCCTCCTACGAGCAGTACTTC. Its translation: CASSFGQASYEQYF.

The chain joins TRBV27 to TRBJ1-2; D might be TRBD1 (6 bases). Germline lookup yields CDR1 MNHEY and CDR2 SMNVEV (reference sequence). The length of the CDR3 is 17 residues. Trimming shortened V by 3 bases and J by 3 bases, and 20 bases separated the two germline ends. In nucleotides, the CDR3 is TGTGCCAGCAGTTTTAGTACTGGGGGGGGCGGGGACTATGGCTACACCTTC. It encodes CASSFSTGGGGDYGYTF.

The chain joins TRBV2 to TRBJ2-2, with a tentative D call TRBD2 (7 bases). This CDR3 comprises 15 residues. Deletions cut 4 bases from V and 2 bases from J, with 11 bases between. Per germline, CDR1 SNHLY and CDR2 FYNNEI. CDR3 in amino acids: CASSVGGANTGELFF. The CDR3 nucleotides read TGTGCCAGCAGTGTTGGGGGGGCTAACACCGGGGAGCTGTTTTTT.

This clone showed up just once. The chain is built from TRBV28 and TRBJ2-1; possibly TRBD2 for D (5 bases). The CDR3 length is 12 residues. Germline loops: CDR1 MDHEN, CDR2 SYDVKM. Trimming cost V 2 bases and J 8 bases, with 7 bases left between them. CDR3 amino acids: CASSLPGYEQFF. CDR3 coding DNA: TGTGCCAGCAGTTTACCGGGGTATGAGCAGTTCTTC.

CDR3 DNA sequence: TGTGCCAGCAGCTTGGTAGCGGTCCGTAAGGGAGGTTTTTATGGCTACACCTTC. This gives the protein CASSLVAVRKGGFYGYTF. The chain is built from TRBV5-6 and TRBJ1-2; D is undetermined. The CDR3 sequence is 18 residues long. The ends were cut back, 0 bases at V and 5 bases at J, with 23 bases in the middle. CDR1 is SGHDT and CDR2 is YYEEEE in the germline V gene.

V is TRBV28 and J is TRBJ2-1; 10 nucleotides agree with TRBD2. The CDR3 is 15 residues long. Looked up from germline, CDR1 is MDHEN and CDR2 is SYDVKM. V lost 6 bases, J lost 10 bases, and 12 bases stayed unmatched. The CDR3 spells CASSGASGRIREQFF. The CDR3 DNA reads TGTGCCAGCAGCGGGGCTAGCGGGAGAATCAGGGAGCAGTTCTTC.

The chain uses TRBV6-5 and TRBJ1-5; TRBD1 agrees at 7 bases. V was pared by 0 bases and J by 3 bases, with 2 bases of the junction left unmatched. The CDR3 loop spans 15 amino acids. Germline lookup yields CDR1 MNHEY and CDR2 SVGAGI. CDR3 residues: CASSYSGGNNQPQHF. The CDR3 DNA sequence: TGTGCCAGCAGTTACTCAGGGGGCAACAATCAGCCCCAGCATTTT.

The V gene is TRBV27, the J gene TRBJ2-7; perhaps TRBD1 as D (5 bases). The germline CDR1 and CDR2 sequences are MNHEY and SMNVEV (reference sequence). The CDR3 length is 13 residues. V lost 5 bases and J 2 bases, leaving 10 bases between the germline ends. CDR3 loop: CASSDRGTYEQYF. The CDR3 region has the DNA TGTGCCAGCAGTGATAGGGGCACCTACGAGCAGTACTTC.

This chain links TRBV27 with TRBJ1-5; TRBD1 is a possible D gene (5 bases). There are 13 residues in the CDR3. The germline CDR1 and CDR2 sequences are MNHEY and SMNVEV (reference sequence). With 6 bases removed from V and 6 bases from J, the gap between germline ends came to 12 bases. This CDR3 reads CASRITGSQPQHF. The CDR3 DNA is TGTGCCAGCAGGATAACAGGATCTCAGCCCCAGCATTTT.

The rearrangement joins TRBV4-2 to TRBJ2-7; 9 nucleotides line up with TRBD2. Trimming took 2 bases from V and 5 from J; bases not matched to a gene: 10. CDR1 and CDR2 (germline): LGHNA, YNFKEQ. The CDR3 sequence is 16 residues long. In DNA, the CDR3 is TGTGCCAGCAGCCAATATGGGCGGGAGGGCCTCGACGAGCAGTACTTC. This codes for CASSQYGREGLDEQYF.

The chain recombines TRBV13 with TRBJ2-3, with 8 bases lining up with TRBD2. After removal of 5 bases from V and 2 bases from J, the junction contained 12 bases not matched to a gene. The germline gives CDR1 PRHDT, CDR2 FYEKMQ (reference sequence). The CDR3 consists of 17 residues. The CDR3 loop reads CASSPSPRGAHTDTQYF. The CDR3 coding sequence is TGTGCCAGCAGCCCCAGCCCGCGGGGGGCCCACACAGATACGCAGTATTTT.

This clone occurred a few times. The V gene is TRBV7-8, the J gene TRBJ1-2; TRBD1 agrees at 11 bases. Germline CDR1 and CDR2: SGHVS and FQNEAQ. V was clipped by 5 bases and J by 8 bases; unmatched bases: 10. CDR3 length equals 15 residues. The CDR3 sequence: CASSRRGQGARGYTF. CDR3 nucleotide sequence: TGTGCCAGCAGCCGGCGCGGACAGGGGGCGAGAGGCTACACCTTC.

The chain links TRBV29-1 to TRBJ2-7; 9 nucleotides match TRBD1. Losses at the gene ends were 3 bases for V and 6 bases for J; bases not matched to a gene: 12. CDR1 and CDR2 (germline): SQVTM, ANQGSEA. There are 15 residues in the CDR3. In DNA form, the CDR3 reads TGCAGCGTTGAGGGTCTTGGGACAGGGATGGGCGAGCAGTACTTC. Its protein product is CSVEGLGTGMGEQYF.

The rearrangement links TRBV30 to TRBJ2-5; weak D call: TRBD2 (5 bases). Germline V gene sequence: CDR1 GTSNPN, CDR2 SVGIG (reference sequence). CDR3 size: 12 residues. V shed 4 bases and J shed 3 bases, with 9 bases lying between them. The CDR3 region is CAWTRGEETQYF. Written as DNA, the CDR3 is TGTGCCTGGACCCGGGGAGAAGAGACCCAGTACTTC.

This chain joins TRBV11-1 and TRBJ2-1; D is perhaps TRBD2 (5 bases). The CDR3 totals 15 residues. Germline V CDR1 and CDR2: SGHAT, FQDESV (reference sequence). The ends were cut back, 5 bases at V and 7 bases at J, with 18 bases in the middle. The CDR3 sequence is CASSPTGLFGNEQFF. The CDR3 nucleotides are TGTGCCAGCAGCCCTACTGGACTGTTCGGAAATGAGCAGTTCTTC. Full variable domain (remainder filled in from reference TRBV11-1 and TRBJ2-1): EAEVAQSPRYKITEKSQAVAFWCDPISGHATLYWYRQILGQGPELLVQFQDESVVDDSQLPKDRFSAERLKGVDSTLKIQPAELGDSAMYLCASSPTGLFGNEQFFGPGTRLTVL.

Notes on this clone: Sequence at one end of the junction differs from germline and may be a read error. CDR3 loop: CSSSLLAGAAYEQYF. CDR3 bases: TGTTCCAGCAGCTTATTAGCGGGTGCTGCCTACGAGCAGTACTTC. The chain links TRBV7-9 to TRBJ2-7, with TRBD2 matching over 7 bases. The germline gives CDR1 SEHNR, CDR2 FQNEAQ (reference sequence). This CDR3 spans 15 amino acids.

This chain joins TRBV5-5 and TRBJ1-2; D unresolved. The CDR3 contains 12 residues. The germline V gene encodes CDR1 SGHKS and CDR2 YYEKEE (reference sequence). V gave up 0 bases and J gave up 9 bases, with 9 bases separating them. The CDR3 sequence: CASSLGPPRYTF. In DNA form, the CDR3 reads TGTGCCAGCAGCTTGGGGCCGCCTCGCTACACCTTC.

The rearrangement uses TRBV10-3 and TRBJ2-5, with 13 bases identical to TRBD2. The CDR3 consists of 14 residues. CDR1 is ENHRY, CDR2 SYGVKD, per germline. The trim removed 10 bases at V and 5 bases at J, leaving 7 bases unmatched. The CDR3 coding sequence is TGTGCCACCACTAGCGGGGGGGCAGGGGAGACCCAGTACTTC. Protein product: CATTSGGAGETQYF.

The V gene is TRBV30, the J gene TRBJ2-7; TRBD2 matches 10 bases. Germline values: CDR1 GTSNPN, CDR2 SVGIG (reference sequence). The CDR3 contains 13 residues. Germline trimming cut 2 bases from V and 7 bases from J; bases unmatched to any gene: 5. CDR3 nucleotide sequence: TGTGCCTGGAGTATCAGGACTAGCGGAGAGCAGTACTTC. It codes for CAWSIRTSGEQYF. The complete variable domain, with remaining parts taken from reference TRBV30 and TRBJ2-7, reads SQTIHQWPATLVQPVGSPLSLECTVEGTSNPNLYWYRQAAGRGLQLLFYSVGIGQISSEVPQNLSASRPQDRQFILSSKKLLLSDSGFYLCAWSIRTSGEQYFGPGTRLTVT.

This clone has just a few counts. The chain couples TRBV7-6 to TRBJ1-4; D perhaps matches TRBD1 (6 bases). Deletions cut 5 bases from V and 8 bases from J, with 18 bases between. CDR3 length equals 15 residues. The germline gives CDR1 SGHVS, CDR2 FNYEAQ. The CDR3 nucleotides read TGTGCCAGCAGCATCAGGGACACCCCAAAGGAAAAACTGTTTTTT. Protein sequence: CASSIRDTPKEKLFF.